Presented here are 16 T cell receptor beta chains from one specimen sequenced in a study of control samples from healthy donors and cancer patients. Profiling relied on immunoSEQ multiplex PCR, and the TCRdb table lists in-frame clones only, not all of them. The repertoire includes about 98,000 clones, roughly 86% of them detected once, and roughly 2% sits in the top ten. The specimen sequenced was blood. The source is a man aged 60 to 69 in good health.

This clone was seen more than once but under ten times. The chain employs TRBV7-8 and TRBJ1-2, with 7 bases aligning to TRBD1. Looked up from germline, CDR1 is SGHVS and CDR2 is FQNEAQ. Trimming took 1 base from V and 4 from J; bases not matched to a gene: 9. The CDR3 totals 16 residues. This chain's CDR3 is CASSLGQGGLAYGYTF. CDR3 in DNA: TGTGCCAGCAGCTTAGGACAGGGCGGCTTGGCCTATGGCTACACCTTC.

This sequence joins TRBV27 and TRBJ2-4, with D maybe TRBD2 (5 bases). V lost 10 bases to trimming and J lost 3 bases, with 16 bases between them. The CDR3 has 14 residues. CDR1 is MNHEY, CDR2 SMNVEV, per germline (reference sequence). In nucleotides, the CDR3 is TGTGCCACCCACGATCTACTAGACAAAAACATTCAGTACTTC. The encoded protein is CATHDLLDKNIQYF.

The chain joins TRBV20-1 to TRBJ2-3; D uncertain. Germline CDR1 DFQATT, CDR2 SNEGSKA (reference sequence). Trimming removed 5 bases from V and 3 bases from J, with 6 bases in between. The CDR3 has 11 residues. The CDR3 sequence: CSAYLTDTQYF. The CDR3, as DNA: TGCAGTGCTTACCTAACAGATACGCAGTATTTT.

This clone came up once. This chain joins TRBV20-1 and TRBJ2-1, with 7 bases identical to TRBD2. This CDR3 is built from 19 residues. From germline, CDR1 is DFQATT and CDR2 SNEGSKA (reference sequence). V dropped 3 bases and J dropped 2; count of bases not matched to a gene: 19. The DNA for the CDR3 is TGCAGTGCTAGTAACACCTATAGAGGCGGGGGTCTAACCTACAATGAGCAGTTCTTC. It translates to CSASNTYRGGGLTYNEQFF.

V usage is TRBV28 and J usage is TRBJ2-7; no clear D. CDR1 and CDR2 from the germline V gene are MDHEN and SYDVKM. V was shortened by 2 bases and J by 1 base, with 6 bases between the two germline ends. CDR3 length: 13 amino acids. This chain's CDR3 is CASSLTKSYEQYF. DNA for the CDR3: TGTGCCAGCAGTTTAACGAAATCCTACGAGCAGTACTTC.

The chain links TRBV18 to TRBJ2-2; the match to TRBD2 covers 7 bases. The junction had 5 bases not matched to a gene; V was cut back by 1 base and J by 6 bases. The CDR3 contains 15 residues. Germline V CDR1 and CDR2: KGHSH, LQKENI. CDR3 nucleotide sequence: TGTGCCAGCTCACCACGGAGCGGGGAGTCCGGGGAGCTGTTTTTT. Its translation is CASSPRSGESGELFF.

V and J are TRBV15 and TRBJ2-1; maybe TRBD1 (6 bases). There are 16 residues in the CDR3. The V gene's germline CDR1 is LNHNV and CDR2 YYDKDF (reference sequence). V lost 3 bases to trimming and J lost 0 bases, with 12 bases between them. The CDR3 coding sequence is TGTGCCACCAGCAGTTGGACAGATAGCTCCTACAATGAGCAGTTCTTC. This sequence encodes CATSSWTDSSYNEQFF.

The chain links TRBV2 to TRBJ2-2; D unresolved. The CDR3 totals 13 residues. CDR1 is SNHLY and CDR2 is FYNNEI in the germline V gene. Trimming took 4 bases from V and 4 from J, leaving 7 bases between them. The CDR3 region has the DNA TGTGCCAGCAGTGGGCGGATCACCGGGGAGCTGTTTTTT. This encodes CASSGRITGELFF.

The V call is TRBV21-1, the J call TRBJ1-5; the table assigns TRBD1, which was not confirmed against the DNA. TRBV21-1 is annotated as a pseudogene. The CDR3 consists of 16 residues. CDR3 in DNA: TGTGCCAGCAACAAGGGACAAGGATCCCCCTATCAGCCCCAGCATTTT. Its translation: CASNKGQGSPYQPQHF.

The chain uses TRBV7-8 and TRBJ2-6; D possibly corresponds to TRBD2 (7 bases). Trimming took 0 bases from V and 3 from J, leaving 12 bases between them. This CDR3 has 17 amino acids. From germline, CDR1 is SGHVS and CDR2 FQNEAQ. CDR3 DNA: TGTGCCAGCAGCTTAGCGGGGGGGCTGGATGGGGCCAACGTCCTGACTTTC. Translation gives CASSLAGGLDGANVLTF.

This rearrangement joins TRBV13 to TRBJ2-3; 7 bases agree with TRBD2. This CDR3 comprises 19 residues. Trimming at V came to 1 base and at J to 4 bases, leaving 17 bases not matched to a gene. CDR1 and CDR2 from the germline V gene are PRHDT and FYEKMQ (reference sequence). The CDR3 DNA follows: TGTGCCAGCAGCTTAGAAACCCTCTTCCAACCGGGAGGCGCAGATACGCAGTATTTT. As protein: CASSLETLFQPGGADTQYF.

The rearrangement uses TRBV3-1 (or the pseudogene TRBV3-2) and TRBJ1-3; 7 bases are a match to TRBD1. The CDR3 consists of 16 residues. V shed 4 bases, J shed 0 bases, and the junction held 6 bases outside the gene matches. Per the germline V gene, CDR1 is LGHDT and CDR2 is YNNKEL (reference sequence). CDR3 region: CASSPWTGHSGNTIYF. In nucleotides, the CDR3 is TGTGCCAGCAGCCCGTGGACAGGACACTCTGGAAACACCATATATTTT.

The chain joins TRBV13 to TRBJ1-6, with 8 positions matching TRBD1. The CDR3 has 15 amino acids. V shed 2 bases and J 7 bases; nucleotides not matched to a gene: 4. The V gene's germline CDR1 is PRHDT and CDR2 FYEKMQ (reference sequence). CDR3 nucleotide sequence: TGTGCCAGCAGCTTACAGGGGGCAGGGAATTCACCCCTCCACTTT. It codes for CASSLQGAGNSPLHF.

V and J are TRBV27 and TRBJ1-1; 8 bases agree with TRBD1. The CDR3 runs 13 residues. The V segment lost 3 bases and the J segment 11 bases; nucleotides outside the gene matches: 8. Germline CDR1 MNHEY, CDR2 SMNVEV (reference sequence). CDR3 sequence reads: CASSFLGQGDAFF. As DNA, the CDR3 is TGTGCCAGCAGTTTCCTAGGACAGGGCGACGCTTTCTTT.

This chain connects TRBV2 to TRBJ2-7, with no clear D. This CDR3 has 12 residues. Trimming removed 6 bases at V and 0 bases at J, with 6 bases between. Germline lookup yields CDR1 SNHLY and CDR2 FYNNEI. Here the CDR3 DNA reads TGTGCCAGCAGGTTCAGCTCCTACGAGCAGTACTTC. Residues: CASRFSSYEQYF.

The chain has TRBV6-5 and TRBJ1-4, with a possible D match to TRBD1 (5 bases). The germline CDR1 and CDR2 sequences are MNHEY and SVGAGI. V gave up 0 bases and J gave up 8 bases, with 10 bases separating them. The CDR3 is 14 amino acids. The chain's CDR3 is CASSYSAGWEKLFF. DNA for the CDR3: TGTGCCAGCAGTTACTCGGCAGGGTGGGAAAAACTGTTTTTT.